Given below is one T cell receptor (beta chain) in context. The authors prepared the TCRbeta library with unique molecular identifiers. TCRdb redid the calling of the PCR reads with MiXCR, one entry per CDR3 protein. In the table there are 250,000 to 300,000 distinct CDR3 sequences, 9.9% of which are singletons. From germline, CDR1 is SGDLS and CDR2 YYNGEE. The CDR3 totals 16 residues. Between the trimmed V and J ends, which lost 0 bases and 0 bases, there was a span of 7 bases. The data originate from a study of T-cell reconstitution after alpha-beta-depleted transplantation in children. This sequence was found in a human donor who donated a stem cell graft to a child with SCID. This chain joins TRBV9 and TRBJ2-6; no definite D call. The sample here was PBMCs from the stem cell graft donor, taken from the stem cell graft. CDR3 residues: CASSVGGNSGANVLTF. The CDR3 bases are TGTGCCAGCAGCGTAGGCGGAAACTCTGGGGCCAACGTCCTGACTTTC. The entire variable domain, with the rest obtained from reference TRBV9 and TRBJ2-6, is as follows: DSGVTQTPKHLITATGQRVTLRCSPRSGDLSVYWYQQSLDQGLQFLIQYYNGEERAKGNILERFSAQQFPDLHSELNLSSLELGDSALYFCASSVGGNSGANVLTFGAGSRLTVL.